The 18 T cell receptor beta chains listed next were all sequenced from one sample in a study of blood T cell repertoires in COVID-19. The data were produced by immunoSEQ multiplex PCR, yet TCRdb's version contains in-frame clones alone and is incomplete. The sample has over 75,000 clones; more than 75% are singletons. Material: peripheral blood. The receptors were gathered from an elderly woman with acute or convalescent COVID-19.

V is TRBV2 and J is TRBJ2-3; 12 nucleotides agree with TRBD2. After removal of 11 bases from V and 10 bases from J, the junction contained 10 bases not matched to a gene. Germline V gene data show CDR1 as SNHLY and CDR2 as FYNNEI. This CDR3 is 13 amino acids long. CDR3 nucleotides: TGTGCCGGGACCCTGACTAGCGGGGGAGCGCAGTATTTT. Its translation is CAGTLTSGGAQYF.

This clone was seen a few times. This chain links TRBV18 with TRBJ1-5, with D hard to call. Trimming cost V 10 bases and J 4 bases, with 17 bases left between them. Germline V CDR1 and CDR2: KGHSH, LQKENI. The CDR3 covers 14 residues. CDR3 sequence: CATARESGNQPQHF. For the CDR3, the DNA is TGTGCCACCGCTCGGGAGAGTGGAAATCAGCCCCAGCATTTT.

CDR3: CASSQATLGTQYF. The CDR3, as DNA: TGTGCCAGCAGCCAAGCCACCCTAGGGACCCAGTACTTC. This chain links TRBV3-1 (or the pseudogene TRBV3-2) with TRBJ2-5; D is unclear. CDR1 and CDR2 (germline): LGHDT, YNNKEL (reference sequence). This CDR3 comprises 13 residues. Trimming removed 1 base from V and 7 bases from J, with 10 bases in between.

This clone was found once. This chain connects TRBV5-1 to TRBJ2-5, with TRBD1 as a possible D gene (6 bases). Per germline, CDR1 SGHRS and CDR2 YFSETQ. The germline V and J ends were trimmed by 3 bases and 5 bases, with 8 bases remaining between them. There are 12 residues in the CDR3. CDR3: CASSSQGETQYF. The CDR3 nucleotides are TGCGCCAGCAGCTCCCAGGGGGAGACCCAGTACTTC. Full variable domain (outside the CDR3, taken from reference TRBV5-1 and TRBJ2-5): KAGVTQTPRYLIKTRGQQVTLSCSPISGHRSVSWYQQTPGQGLQFLFEYFSETQRNKGNFPGRFSGRQFSNSRSEMNVSTLELGDSALYLCASSSQGETQYFGPGTRLLVL.

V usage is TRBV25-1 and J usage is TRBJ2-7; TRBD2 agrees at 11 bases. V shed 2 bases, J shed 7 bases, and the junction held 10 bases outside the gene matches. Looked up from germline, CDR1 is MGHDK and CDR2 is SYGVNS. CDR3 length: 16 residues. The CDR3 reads CASSENRILAGGEQYF. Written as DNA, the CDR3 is TGTGCCAGCAGTGAAAACCGAATTCTAGCGGGAGGAGAGCAGTACTTC.

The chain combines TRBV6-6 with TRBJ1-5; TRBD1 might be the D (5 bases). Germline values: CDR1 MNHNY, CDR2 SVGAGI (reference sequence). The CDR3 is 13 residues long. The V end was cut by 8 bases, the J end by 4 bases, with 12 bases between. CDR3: CASQQQANQPQHF. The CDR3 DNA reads TGTGCCAGCCAACAACAGGCGAATCAGCCCCAGCATTTT.

CDR3 residues: CASSSGTTPNTGELFF. The CDR3 DNA reads TGTGCCAGCAGCTCTGGGACAACCCCGAACACCGGGGAGCTGTTTTTT. This chain links TRBV7-3 with TRBJ2-2, with D perhaps matching TRBD1 (6 bases). V was clipped by 4 bases and J by 0 bases, with 12 bases between them. CDR1 is SGHTA and CDR2 is FQGTGA in the germline V gene. The CDR3 covers 16 residues.

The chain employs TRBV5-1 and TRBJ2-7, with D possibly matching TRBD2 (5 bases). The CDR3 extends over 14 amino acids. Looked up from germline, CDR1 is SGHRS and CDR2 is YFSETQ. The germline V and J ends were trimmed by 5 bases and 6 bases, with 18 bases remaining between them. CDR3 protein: CASSRGNPSIEQYF. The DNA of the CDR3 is TGCGCCAGCAGTCGAGGGAATCCCAGCATCGAGCAGTACTTC.

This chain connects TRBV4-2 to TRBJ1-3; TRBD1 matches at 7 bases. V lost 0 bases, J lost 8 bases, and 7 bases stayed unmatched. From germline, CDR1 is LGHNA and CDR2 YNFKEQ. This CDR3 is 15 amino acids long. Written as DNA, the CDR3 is TGTGCCAGCAGCCAAGATTCCACAGGGGTCTACACCATATATTTT. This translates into CASSQDSTGVYTIYF.

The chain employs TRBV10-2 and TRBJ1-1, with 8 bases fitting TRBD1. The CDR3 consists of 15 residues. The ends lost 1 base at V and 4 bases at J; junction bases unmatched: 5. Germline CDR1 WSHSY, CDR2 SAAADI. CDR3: CASSEYRGGGTEAFF. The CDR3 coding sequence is TGCGCCAGCAGTGAGTACAGGGGGGGTGGCACTGAAGCTTTCTTT.

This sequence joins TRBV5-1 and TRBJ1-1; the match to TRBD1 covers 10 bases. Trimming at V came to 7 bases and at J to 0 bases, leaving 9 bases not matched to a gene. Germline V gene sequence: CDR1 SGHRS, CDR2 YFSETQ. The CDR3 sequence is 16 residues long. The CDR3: CASRSGTGDVNTEAFF. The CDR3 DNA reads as TGCGCCAGCCGCTCCGGGACAGGGGACGTGAACACTGAAGCTTTCTTT.

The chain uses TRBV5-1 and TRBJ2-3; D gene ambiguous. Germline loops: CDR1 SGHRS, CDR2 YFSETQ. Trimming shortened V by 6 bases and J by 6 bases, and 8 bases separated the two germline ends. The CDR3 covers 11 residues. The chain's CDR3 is CASTGFDTQYF. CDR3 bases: TGCGCCAGCACAGGATTTGATACGCAGTATTTT.

DNA of the CDR3: TGCAGTGCTAGTGGGGCGGGAGCCGAGAGAGATACGCAGTATTTT. Its protein product is CSASGAGAERDTQYF. The genes are TRBV20-1 and TRBJ2-3, with 7 bases aligning to TRBD2. Germline values: CDR1 DFQATT, CDR2 SNEGSKA (reference sequence). J lost 5 bases, V lost 3 bases, and 11 bases had no gene match. The CDR3 consists of 15 residues.

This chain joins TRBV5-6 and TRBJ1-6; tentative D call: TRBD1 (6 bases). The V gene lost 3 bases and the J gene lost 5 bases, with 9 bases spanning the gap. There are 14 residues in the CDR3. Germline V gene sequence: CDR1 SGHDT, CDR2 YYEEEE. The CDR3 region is CASSWDTDNSPLHF. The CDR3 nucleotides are TGTGCCAGCAGCTGGGACACGGATAATTCACCCCTCCACTTT.

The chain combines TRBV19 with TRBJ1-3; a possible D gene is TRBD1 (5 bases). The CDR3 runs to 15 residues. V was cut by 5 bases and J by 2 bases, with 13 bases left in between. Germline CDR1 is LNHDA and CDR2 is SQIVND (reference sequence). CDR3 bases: TGTGCCAGTAGTTTTCAGGGAATGGCTGGAAACACCATATATTTT. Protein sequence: CASSFQGMAGNTIYF.

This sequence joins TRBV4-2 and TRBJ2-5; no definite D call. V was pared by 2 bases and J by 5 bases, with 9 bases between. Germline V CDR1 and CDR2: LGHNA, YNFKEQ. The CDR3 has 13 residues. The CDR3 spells CASSQTDSETQYF. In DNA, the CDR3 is TGTGCCAGCAGCCAAACCGATAGCGAGACCCAGTACTTC.

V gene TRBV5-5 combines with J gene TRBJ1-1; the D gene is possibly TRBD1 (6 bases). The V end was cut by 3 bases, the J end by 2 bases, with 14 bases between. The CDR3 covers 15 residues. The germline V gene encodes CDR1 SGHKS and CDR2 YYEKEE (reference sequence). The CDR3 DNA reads TGTGCCAGCAGCTCTGCCGGGACATCTAACACTGAAGCTTTCTTT. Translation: CASSSAGTSNTEAFF.

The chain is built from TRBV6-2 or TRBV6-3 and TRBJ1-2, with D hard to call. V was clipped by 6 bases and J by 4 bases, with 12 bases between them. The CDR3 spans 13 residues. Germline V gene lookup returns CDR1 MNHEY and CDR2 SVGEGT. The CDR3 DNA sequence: TGTGCCAGCAGCTCTGTTCCCGGCTATGGCTACACCTTC. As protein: CASSSVPGYGYTF.